This T cell receptor beta chain derives from a study of Graves' ophthalmopathy and Graves' hyperthyroidism. Points from the study as a whole: Ophthalmopathy was separated from stable hyperthyroidism by a 13-signature model with around 88% sensitivity and approximately 81% specificity. The model's prediction of ophthalmopathy progression had 65% to 71% sensitivity and roughly 77% specificity.

For this clonotype: No antigen is known for it.

After removal of 5 bases from V and 9 bases from J, the junction contained 10 bases not matched to a gene. This CDR3 is 15 amino acids long. Germline CDR1 LNHDA, CDR2 SQIVND (reference sequence). The TCR beta CDR3 regions underwent amplification from RNA transcripts. A first-round RT-PCR used HTBI primers, followed by a second-round multiplex PCR. TCRdb called the multiplex PCR reads again in MiXCR, with one record for every CDR3 protein. This sample yields 500,000 to 700,000 distinct CDR3 sequences, of which roughly 39% are seen a single time; about 4.6% belongs to the top ten. Sequenced material: peripheral blood or thyroid tissue (not recorded which). The chain carries TRBV19 and TRBJ1-5, with 10 bases matching TRBD1. This sequence was found in an adult man with Graves' hyperthyroidism. This CDR3 is CASSPRQGAKGPQHF. In DNA, the CDR3 is TGTGCCAGTAGTCCAAGACAGGGGGCGAAAGGGCCCCAGCATTTT.